This T cell receptor (beta chain) comes out of a study of cytomegalovirus exposure and HLA in healthy donors. CDR3 length equals 14 residues. Trimming pared 1 base from V and 7 bases from J, leaving 13 bases between. Germline V CDR1 and CDR2: SGHDN, FVKESK. PCR employed 60 Vbeta and 13 Jbeta primers. TCRdb keeps only in-frame clones here, not all; method: immunoSEQ multiplex PCR. Altogether 150,000 to 200,000 clones are present, 65% to 80% being singletons, with the ten largest covering about 4.3%. The source of this sequence is a man between 18 and 29 years old in good health and CMV-seropositive. The J gene is TRBJ1-2, the V gene TRBV14, with a possible D match to TRBD1 (6 bases). The sample taken for sequencing was PBMCs. The CDR3 sequence: CASSQARGAGGYTF. The CDR3 nucleotides read TGTGCCAGCAGCCAAGCCAGGGGCGCAGGTGGCTACACCTTC. Supplemented by reference TRBV14 and TRBJ1-2, the full variable domain reads EAGVTQFPSHSVIEKGQTVTLRCDPISGHDNLYWYRRVMGKEIKFLLHFVKESKQDESGMPNNRFLAERTGGTYSTLKVQPAELEDSGVYFCASSQARGAGGYTFGSGTRLTVV.